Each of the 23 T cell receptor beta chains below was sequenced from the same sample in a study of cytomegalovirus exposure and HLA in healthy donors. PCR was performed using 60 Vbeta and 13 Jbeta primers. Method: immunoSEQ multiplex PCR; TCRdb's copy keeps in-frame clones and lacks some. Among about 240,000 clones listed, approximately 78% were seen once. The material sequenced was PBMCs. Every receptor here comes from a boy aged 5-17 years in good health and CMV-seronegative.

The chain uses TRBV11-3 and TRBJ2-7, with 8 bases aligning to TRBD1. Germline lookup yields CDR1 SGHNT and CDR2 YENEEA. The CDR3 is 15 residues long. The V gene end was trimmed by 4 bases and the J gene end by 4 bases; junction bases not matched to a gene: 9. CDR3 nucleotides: TGTGCCAGCAGCTGCACTGACAGGGGTAAATACGAGCAGTACTTC. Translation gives CASSCTDRGKYEQYF.

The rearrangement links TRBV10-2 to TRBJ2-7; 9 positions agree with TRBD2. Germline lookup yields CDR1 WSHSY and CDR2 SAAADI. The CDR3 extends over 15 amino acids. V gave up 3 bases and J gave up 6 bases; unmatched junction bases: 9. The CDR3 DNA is TGCGCCAGCAGTGACGCTAGCGGGATGGAAGGCGAGCAGTACTTC. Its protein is CASSDASGMEGEQYF.

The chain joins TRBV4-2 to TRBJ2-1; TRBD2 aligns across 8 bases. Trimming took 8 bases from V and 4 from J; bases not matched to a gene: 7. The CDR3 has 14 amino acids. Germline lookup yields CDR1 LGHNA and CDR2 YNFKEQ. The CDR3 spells CASHSGADYNEQFF. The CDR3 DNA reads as TGTGCCAGCCATAGCGGGGCGGATTACAATGAGCAGTTCTTC.

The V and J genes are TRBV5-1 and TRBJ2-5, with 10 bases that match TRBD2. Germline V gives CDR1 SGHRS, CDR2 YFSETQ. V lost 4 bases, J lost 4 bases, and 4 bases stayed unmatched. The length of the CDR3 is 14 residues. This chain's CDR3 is CASSPRLAGETQYF. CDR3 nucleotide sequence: TGCGCCAGCAGCCCCCGACTAGCGGGAGAGACCCAGTACTTC.

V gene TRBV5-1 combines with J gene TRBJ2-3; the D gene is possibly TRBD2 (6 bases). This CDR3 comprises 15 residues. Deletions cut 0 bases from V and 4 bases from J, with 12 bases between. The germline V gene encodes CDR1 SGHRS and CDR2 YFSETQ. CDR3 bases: TGCGCCAGCAGCTTGGAGTCTGGCGGGGCAGATACGCAGTATTTT. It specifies CASSLESGGADTQYF.

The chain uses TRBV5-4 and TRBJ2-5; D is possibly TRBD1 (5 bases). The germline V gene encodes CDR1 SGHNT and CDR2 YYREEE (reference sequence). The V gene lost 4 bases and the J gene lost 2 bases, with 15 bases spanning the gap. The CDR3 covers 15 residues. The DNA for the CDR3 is TGTGCCAGCAGCCCTGGGGCCATTCCACAAGAGACCCAGTACTTC. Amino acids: CASSPGAIPQETQYF. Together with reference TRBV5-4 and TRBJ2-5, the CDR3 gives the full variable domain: ETGVTQSPTHLIKTRGQQVTLRCSSQSGHNTVSWYQQALGQGPQFIFQYYREEENGRGNFPPRFSGLQFPNYSSELNVNALELDDSALYLCASSPGAIPQETQYFGPGTRLLVL.

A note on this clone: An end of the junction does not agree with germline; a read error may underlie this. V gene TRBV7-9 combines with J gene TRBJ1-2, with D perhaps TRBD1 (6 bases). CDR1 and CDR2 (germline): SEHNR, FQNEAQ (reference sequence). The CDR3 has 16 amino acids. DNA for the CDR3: TGTTCCAGCAGCTTACTGACAGGATCGACTAACTATGGCTACACCTTC. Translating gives CSSSLLTGSTNYGYTF. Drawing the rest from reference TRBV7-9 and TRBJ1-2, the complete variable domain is DTGVSQNPRHKITKRGQNVTFRCDPISEHNRLYWYRQTLGQGPEFLTYFQNEAQLEKSRLLSDRFSAERPKGSFSTLEIQRTEQGDSAMYLCSSSLLTGSTNYGYTFGSGTRLTVV.

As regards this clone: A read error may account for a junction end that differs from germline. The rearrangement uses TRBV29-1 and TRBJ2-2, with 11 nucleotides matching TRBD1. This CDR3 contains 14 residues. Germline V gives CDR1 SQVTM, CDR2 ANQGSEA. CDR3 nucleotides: TGCAGCGTCGAAGGACAGGGGGCGGCCGGGGAGCTGTTTTTT. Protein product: CSVEGQGAAGELFF.

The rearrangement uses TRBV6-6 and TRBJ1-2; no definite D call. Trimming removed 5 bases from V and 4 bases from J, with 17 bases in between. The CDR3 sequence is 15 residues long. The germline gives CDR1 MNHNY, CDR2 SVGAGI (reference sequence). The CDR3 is CASSPTITVIYGYTF. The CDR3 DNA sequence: TGTGCCAGCAGTCCTACCATTACAGTCATCTATGGCTACACCTTC.

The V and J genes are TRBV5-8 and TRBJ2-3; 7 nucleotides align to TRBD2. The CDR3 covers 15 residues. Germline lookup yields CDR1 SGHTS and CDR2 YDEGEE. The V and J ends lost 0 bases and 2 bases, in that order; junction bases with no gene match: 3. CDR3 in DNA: TGTGCCAGCAGCTTGGAGCTAGCGGACACAGATACGCAGTATTTT. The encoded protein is CASSLELADTDTQYF.

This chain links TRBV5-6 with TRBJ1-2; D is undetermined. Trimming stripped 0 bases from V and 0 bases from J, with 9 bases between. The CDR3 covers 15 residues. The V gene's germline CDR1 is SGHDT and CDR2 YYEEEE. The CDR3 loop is CASSLVRRANYGYTF. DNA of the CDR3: TGTGCCAGCAGCTTGGTTAGAAGAGCTAACTATGGCTACACCTTC.

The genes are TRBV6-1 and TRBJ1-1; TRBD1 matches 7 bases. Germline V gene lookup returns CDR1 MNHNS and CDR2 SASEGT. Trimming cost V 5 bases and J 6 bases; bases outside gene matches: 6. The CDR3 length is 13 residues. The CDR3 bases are TGTGCCAGCAGTAGGGGGCGCATCGCTGAAGCTTTCTTT. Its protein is CASSRGRIAEAFF.

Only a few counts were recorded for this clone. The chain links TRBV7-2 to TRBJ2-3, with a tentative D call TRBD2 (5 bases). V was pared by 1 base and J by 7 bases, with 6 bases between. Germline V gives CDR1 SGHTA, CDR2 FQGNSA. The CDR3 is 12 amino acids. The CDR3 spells CASSLGGNTQYF. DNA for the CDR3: TGTGCCAGCAGCTTAGGAGGGAATACGCAGTATTTT.

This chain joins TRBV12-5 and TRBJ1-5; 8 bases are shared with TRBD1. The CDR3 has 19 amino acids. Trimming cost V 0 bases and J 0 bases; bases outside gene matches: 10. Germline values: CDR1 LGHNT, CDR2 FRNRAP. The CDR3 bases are TGTGCTAGTGGTTTGGTAGTGGACAGGGAGCAGTATAGCAATCAGCCCCAGCATTTT. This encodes CASGLVVDREQYSNQPQHF.

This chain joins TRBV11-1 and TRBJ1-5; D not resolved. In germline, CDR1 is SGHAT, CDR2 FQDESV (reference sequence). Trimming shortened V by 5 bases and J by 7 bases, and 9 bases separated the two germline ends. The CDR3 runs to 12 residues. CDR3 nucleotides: TGTGCCAGCAGCCCCCGACACCAGCCCCAGCATTTT. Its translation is CASSPRHQPQHF.

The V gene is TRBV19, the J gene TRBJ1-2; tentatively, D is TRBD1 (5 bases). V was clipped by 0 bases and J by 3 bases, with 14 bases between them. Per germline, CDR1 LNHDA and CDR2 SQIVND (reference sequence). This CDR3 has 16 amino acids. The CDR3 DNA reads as TGTGCCAGTAGTATAGACCGGGAGGGGTTGGACTATGGCTACACCTTC. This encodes CASSIDREGLDYGYTF.

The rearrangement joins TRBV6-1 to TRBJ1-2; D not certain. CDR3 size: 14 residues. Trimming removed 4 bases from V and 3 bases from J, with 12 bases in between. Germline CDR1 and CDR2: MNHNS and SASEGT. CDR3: CASSGEPWDYGYTF. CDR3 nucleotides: TGTGCCAGCAGTGGGGAGCCCTGGGACTATGGCTACACCTTC.

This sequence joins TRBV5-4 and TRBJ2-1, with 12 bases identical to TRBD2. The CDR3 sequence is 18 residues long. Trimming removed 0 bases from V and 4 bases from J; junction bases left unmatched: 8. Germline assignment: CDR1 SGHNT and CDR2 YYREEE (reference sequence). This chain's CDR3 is CASSLGETSGSGYNEQFF. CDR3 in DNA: TGTGCCAGCAGCTTGGGGGAGACTAGCGGGAGTGGGTACAATGAGCAGTTCTTC.

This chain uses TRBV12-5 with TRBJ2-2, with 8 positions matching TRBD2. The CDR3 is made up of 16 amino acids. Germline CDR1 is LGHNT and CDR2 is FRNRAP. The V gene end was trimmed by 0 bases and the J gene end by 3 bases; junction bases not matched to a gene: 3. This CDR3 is CASGLVPGGDTGELFF. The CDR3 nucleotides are TGTGCTAGTGGTTTGGTCCCCGGGGGGGACACCGGGGAGCTGTTTTTT. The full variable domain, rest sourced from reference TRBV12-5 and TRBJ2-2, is DARVTQTPRHKVTEMGQEVTMRCQPILGHNTVFWYRQTMMQGLELLAYFRNRAPLDDSGMPKDRFSAEMPDATLATLKIQPSEPRDSAVYFCASGLVPGGDTGELFFGEGSRLTVL.

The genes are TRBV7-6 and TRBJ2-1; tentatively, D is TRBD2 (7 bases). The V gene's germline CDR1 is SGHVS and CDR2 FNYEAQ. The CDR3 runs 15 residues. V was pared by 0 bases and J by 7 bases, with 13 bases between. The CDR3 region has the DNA TGTGCCAGCAGCTTAGCTTTAGGGGGGGGGAATGAGCAGTTCTTC. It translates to CASSLALGGGNEQFF. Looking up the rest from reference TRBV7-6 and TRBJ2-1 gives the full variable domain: GAGVSQSPRYKVTKRGQDVALRCDPISGHVSLYWYRQALGQGPEFLTYFNYEAQQDKSGLPNDRFSAERPEGSISTLTIQRTEQRDSAMYRCASSLALGGGNEQFFGPGTRLTVL.

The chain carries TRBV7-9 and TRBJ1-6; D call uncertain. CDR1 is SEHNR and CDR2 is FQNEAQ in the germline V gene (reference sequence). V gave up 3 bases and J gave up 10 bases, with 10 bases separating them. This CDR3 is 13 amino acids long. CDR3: CASSFIEQSPLHF. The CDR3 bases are TGTGCCAGCAGCTTCATCGAACAATCACCCCTCCACTTT.

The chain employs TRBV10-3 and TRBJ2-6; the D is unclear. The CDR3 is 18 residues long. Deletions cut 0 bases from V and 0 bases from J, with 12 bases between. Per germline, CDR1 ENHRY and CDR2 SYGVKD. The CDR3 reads CAISESRTPSSGANVLTF. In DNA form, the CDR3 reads TGTGCCATCAGTGAGTCGCGAACCCCGAGCTCTGGGGCCAACGTCCTGACTTTC.

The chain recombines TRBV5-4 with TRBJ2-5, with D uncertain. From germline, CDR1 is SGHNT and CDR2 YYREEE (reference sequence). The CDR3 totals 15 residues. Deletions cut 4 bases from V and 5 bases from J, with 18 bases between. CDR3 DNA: TGTGCCAGCAGCCCCCGGTCACTGGGCGAGGAGACCCAGTACTTC. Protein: CASSPRSLGEETQYF.